Sequencing of this TCR beta chain was carried out in a study of CD8 T cells in Susac syndrome. Study as a whole: Treatment status at blood draw for the Susac syndrome patients was therapy-naive, corticosteroids, or intravenous immunoglobulin alone.

Reverse transcription of 0.5 to 1 ug RNA was performed with random hexamers. A multiplex approach, immunoSEQ multiplex PCR, amplified TCR beta CDR3 across 54 Vbeta and 13 Jbeta. TCRdb ran MiXCR on the immunoSEQ multiplex PCR reads and lists one entry per CDR3 protein. Here the sample spans 95,000 to 150,000 distinct CDR3 sequences, roughly 94% being singletons. The TEMRA cells underwent FACS enrichment, while the CD8+ and CD4+ T cells underwent negative isolation. This CDR3 is 14 amino acids long. V dropped 7 bases and J dropped 1 base, with 13 bases sitting between them. Germline CDR1 is MNHEY and CDR2 is SVGEGT.

The material sequenced was CD8+ T cells from PBMCs. The V and J genes are TRBV6-2 or TRBV6-3 and TRBJ2-5, with D uncertain. The clonotype was recovered from a human donor with Susac syndrome. The CDR3 sequence: CASTTLPFQETQYF. The CDR3 coding sequence is TGTGCCAGCACCACCCTACCGTTCCAAGAGACCCAGTACTTC.